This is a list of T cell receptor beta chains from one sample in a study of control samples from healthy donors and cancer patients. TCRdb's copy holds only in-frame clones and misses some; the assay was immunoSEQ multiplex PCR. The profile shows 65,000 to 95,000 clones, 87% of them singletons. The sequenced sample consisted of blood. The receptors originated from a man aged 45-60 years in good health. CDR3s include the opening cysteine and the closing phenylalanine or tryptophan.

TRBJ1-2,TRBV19,CASSRTSLDYGYTF
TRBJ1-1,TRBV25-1,CASSDTFPTEAFF
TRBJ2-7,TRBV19,CASSIKEDYEQYF
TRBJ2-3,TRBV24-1,CATSDPRASGRAGDTQYF
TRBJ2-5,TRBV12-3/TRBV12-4,CASSSLLAGGRHF
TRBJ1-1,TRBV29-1,CSVAGQMNTEAFF
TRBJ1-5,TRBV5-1,CASSLDAGGSSNQPQHF
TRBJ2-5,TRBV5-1,CASSADQETQYF
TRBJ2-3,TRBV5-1,CASSLYGQGTTQYF
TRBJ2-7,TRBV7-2,CASSQGVAGDYEQYF
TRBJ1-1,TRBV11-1,CASSLDRGFLNTEAFF
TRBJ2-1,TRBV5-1,CASSFMGLAGGYNEQFF
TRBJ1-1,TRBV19,CASSIGEVNTEAFF
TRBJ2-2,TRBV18,CASSPLQGHTGELFF
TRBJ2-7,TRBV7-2,CASTLTSGSSYEQYF
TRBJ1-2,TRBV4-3,CASSQVRTVWLGYTF
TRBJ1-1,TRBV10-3,CAISHDPNTEAFF
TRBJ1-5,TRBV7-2,CASSLEPGLNQPQHF
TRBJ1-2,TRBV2,CASSSMAGGYGYTF
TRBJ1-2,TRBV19,CASSTYLSRDKEGYGYTF
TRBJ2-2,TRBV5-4,CASSLDSLNTGELFF
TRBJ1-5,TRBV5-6,CASTTTGNLNQPQHF
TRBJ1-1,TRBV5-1,CASRSGQFETEAFF
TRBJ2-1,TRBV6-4,CASSAGPRGEQFF
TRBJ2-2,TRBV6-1,CASSDTLTGELFF
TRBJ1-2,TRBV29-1,CSVVMGIYGYTF
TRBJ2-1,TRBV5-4,CASSPAQGAASYNEQFF
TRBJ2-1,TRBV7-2,CASSFTSGAGGEQFF
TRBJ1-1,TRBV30,CAWTYGTGPFRAFF
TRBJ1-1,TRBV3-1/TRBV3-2,CASSQDPVNTEAFF
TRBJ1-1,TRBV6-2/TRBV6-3,CASSYTIGGKAFF
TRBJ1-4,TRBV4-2,CASSVNEVTNEKLFF
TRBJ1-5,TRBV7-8,CASSPDQPQHF
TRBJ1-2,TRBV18,CASSPRTDLYGYTF
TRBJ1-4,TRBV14,CASSRDPSWEKLFF
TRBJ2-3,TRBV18,CASSQGLGADTQYF
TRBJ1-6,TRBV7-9,CASSYASGGDLSYNSPLHF
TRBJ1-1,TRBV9,CASSVEGLNTEAFF
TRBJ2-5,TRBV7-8,CASRGGQETQYF
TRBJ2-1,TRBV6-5,CASSYESGGASEQFF
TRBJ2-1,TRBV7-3,CASSLGAPAYNEQFF
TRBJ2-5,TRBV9,CASSVGAGGGETQYF
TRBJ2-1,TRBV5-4,CASSSRDRGNEQFF
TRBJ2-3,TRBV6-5,CASSKGGTQYF
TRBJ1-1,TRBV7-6,CASSLNPPDRGLRTTEAFF
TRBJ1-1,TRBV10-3,CAISGTGTAFF
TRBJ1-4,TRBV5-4,CASSLKGTPDEKLFF
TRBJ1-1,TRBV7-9,CASSFQAGSEAFF
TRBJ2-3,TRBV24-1,CATSGVGGMGDTQYF
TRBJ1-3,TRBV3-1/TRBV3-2,CASSLTGAGNTIYF
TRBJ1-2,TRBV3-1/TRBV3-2,CASSQGQTSYGYTF
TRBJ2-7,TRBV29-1,CSATSGSYEQYF
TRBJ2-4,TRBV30,CAWSRGLAKNIQYF
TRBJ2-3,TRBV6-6,CASSPPPGVPDTQYF
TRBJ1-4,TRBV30,CACGTGFNEKLFF
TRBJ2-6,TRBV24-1,CATPGGPSSGANVLTF
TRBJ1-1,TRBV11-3,CASTQGNTEAFF
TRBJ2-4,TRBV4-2,CASSDRQGVNIQYF
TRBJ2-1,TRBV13,CASSSYYNEQFF